The source of this T cell receptor beta chain is a study of cytomegalovirus exposure and HLA in healthy donors. Study context: HLA-typed donors were the source of about 85 million unique TCRs held in an early data release. General study findings and limits: Common viral pathogens were later found to be apparently linked to several of the most significant clusters. TCR beta chain V- and J-gene trimming was linked, in a later analysis, to a missense variant in DCLRE1C.

The CDR3 contains 16 residues. CDR1 is PRHDT and CDR2 is FYEKMQ in the germline V gene (reference sequence). V was clipped by 5 bases and J by 3 bases; unmatched bases: 10. The table lists this clone with a count of one. Antigen unknown. 13 Jbeta primers and 60 Vbeta primers were used for the PCR. Profiled with immunoSEQ multiplex PCR; TCRdb holds only in-frame clones, not every one. The table has 70,000 to 95,000 clones, roughly 73% seen once. The donors comprised healthy bone marrow donors. Specimen: PBMCs. The chain carries TRBV13 and TRBJ2-7; 10 bases match TRBD1. This TCR came from a man aged 35-49 years in good health and CMV-seronegative. CDR3: CASSPAPGQGGYEQYF. In DNA, the CDR3 is TGTGCCAGCAGCCCAGCTCCCGGACAGGGGGGCTACGAGCAGTACTTC.